One sample yielded the 30 T cell receptor beta chains listed below, sequenced in a study of cytomegalovirus exposure and HLA in healthy donors. PCR was performed using 60 Vbeta and 13 Jbeta primers. Profiling relied on immunoSEQ multiplex PCR, and the TCRdb table lists in-frame clones only, not all of them. This sample's clone table lists tens of thousands of clones. Sample: PBMCs. These receptors originate from a woman aged 25 to 45 in good health and CMV-seronegative.

The rearrangement joins TRBV6-6 to TRBJ2-7; no reliable D call. CDR3 length: 12 amino acids. Trimming removed 2 bases at V and 4 bases at J, with 6 bases between. Germline V gene data show CDR1 as MNHNY and CDR2 as SVGAGI (reference sequence). The CDR3 nucleotides are TGTGCCAGCAGTTACCAGGAATACGAGCAGTACTTC. It codes for CASSYQEYEQYF.

V and J are TRBV2 and TRBJ1-1; 10 positions agree with TRBD1. The CDR3 runs 17 residues. Germline V gene data show CDR1 as SNHLY and CDR2 as FYNNEI. The V gene end was trimmed by 4 bases and the J gene end by 3 bases; junction bases not matched to a gene: 11. The CDR3, as DNA: TGTGCCAGCAGTGGTGACAGGGGGCTTGTTGCGGACACTGAAGCTTTCTTT. Its protein product is CASSGDRGLVADTEAFF.

This CDR3 reads CASSTDRAYEQYF. The CDR3 region has the DNA TGTGCCAGCAGCACGGACAGAGCCTACGAGCAGTACTTC. The V and J genes are TRBV6-1 and TRBJ2-7; tentative D call: TRBD1 (6 bases). CDR1 MNHNS and CDR2 SASEGT come from the germline V gene. Trimming took 6 bases from V and 2 from J, leaving 11 bases between them. The CDR3 runs 13 residues.

The chain recombines TRBV11-2 with TRBJ2-5; TRBD2 is a possible D gene (5 bases). This CDR3 is 13 amino acids long. Germline lookup yields CDR1 SGHAT and CDR2 FQNNGV. Trimming removed 1 base from V and 5 bases from J, with 8 bases in between. CDR3 nucleotide sequence: TGTGCCAGCAGCTTAGTGAAGCGGGAGACCCAGTACTTC. Protein: CASSLVKRETQYF.

This rearrangement joins TRBV7-9 to TRBJ2-7; maybe TRBD2 (5 bases). Germline V gives CDR1 SEHNR, CDR2 FQNEAQ (reference sequence). The length of the CDR3 is 12 residues. The V end was cut by 2 bases, the J end by 7 bases, with 9 bases between. The CDR3 bases are TGTGCCAGCAGCTTACCCCCGGGGGAGCAGTACTTC. This encodes CASSLPPGEQYF.

This chain uses TRBV28 with TRBJ1-2; D is uncertain. The V gene lost 6 bases and the J gene lost 8 bases, with 7 bases spanning the gap. The CDR3 consists of 10 residues. CDR1 and CDR2 from the germline V gene are MDHEN and SYDVKM. CDR3 sequence reads: CASSRRGYTF. The CDR3 DNA reads TGTGCCAGCAGCCGCCGGGGCTACACCTTC.

This chain uses TRBV19 with TRBJ1-5; D may be TRBD1 (6 bases). Germline values: CDR1 LNHDA, CDR2 SQIVND (reference sequence). This CDR3 spans 15 amino acids. Trimming pared 6 bases from V and 3 bases from J, leaving 15 bases between. The CDR3 region is CASRARRGPNQPQHF. The CDR3 DNA reads as TGTGCCAGTAGGGCCAGGCGGGGGCCCAATCAGCCCCAGCATTTT.

The genes are TRBV7-9 and TRBJ2-1; no reliable D call. The CDR3 is 14 amino acids. The V and J ends lost 3 bases and 6 bases respectively, with 12 bases between them. The germline V gene encodes CDR1 SEHNR and CDR2 FQNEAQ (reference sequence). This chain's CDR3 is CASSLATSGNEQFF. Written as DNA, the CDR3 is TGTGCCAGCAGCTTGGCGACATCAGGCAATGAGCAGTTCTTC.

The V call is TRBV27, the J call TRBJ2-3, with no clear D. Germline V CDR1 and CDR2: MNHEY, SMNVEV (reference sequence). The CDR3 runs to 16 residues. The V end was cut by 4 bases, the J end by 4 bases, with 18 bases between. The CDR3 is CASSSPAQHVADTQYF. CDR3 coding DNA: TGTGCCAGCAGTTCCCCAGCACAGCATGTTGCAGATACGCAGTATTTT.

The J gene is TRBJ2-7, the V gene TRBV6-5; 11 positions match TRBD1. CDR3 size: 14 residues. Germline-derived CDR1 and CDR2 are MNHEY and SVGAGI. The V gene end was trimmed by 4 bases and the J gene end by 6 bases; junction bases not matched to a gene: 5. CDR3 DNA: TGTGCCAGCAGTTTCTTGGACAGGGGGCGCGAGCAGTACTTC. Translation: CASSFLDRGREQYF.

This rearrangement joins TRBV5-6 to TRBJ1-6; 8 bases are shared with TRBD1. The CDR3 covers 16 residues. Germline assignment: CDR1 SGHDT and CDR2 YYEEEE. V was clipped by 4 bases and J by 9 bases; unmatched bases: 12. The chain's CDR3 is CASSGRGQAGSSPLHF. The CDR3 region has the DNA TGTGCCAGCAGCGGTAGGGGACAGGCCGGAAGTTCACCCCTCCACTTT. Looking up the rest from reference TRBV5-6 and TRBJ1-6 gives the full variable domain: DAGVTQSPTHLIKTRGQQVTLRCSPKSGHDTVSWYQQALGQGPQFIFQYYEEEERQRGNFPDRFSGHQFPNYSSELNVNALLLGDSALYLCASSGRGQAGSSPLHFGNGTRLTVT.

The chain carries TRBV19 and TRBJ1-4; TRBD1 is a possible D gene (5 bases). The germline CDR1 and CDR2 sequences are LNHDA and SQIVND (reference sequence). The CDR3 has 15 residues. The V gene lost 4 bases and the J gene lost 5 bases, with 14 bases spanning the gap. This CDR3 is CASSTRGRDNEKLFF. The DNA of the CDR3 is TGTGCCAGTAGTACCCGAGGGAGGGACAATGAAAAACTGTTTTTT.

The CDR3 loop reads CASSLASGGAGELFF. CDR3 DNA: TGTGCCAGCAGCTTAGCTAGCGGGGGGGCCGGGGAGCTGTTTTTT. V is TRBV7-2 and J is TRBJ2-2; 11 bases align to TRBD2. The CDR3 is 15 amino acids. The junction had 0 bases not matched to a gene; V was cut back by 0 bases and J by 6 bases. Germline V CDR1 and CDR2: SGHTA, FQGNSA.

This chain connects TRBV7-8 to TRBJ2-7; weak D call: TRBD2 (5 bases). V lost 2 bases to trimming and J lost 6 bases, with 11 bases between them. Germline V CDR1 and CDR2: SGHVS, FQNEAQ. This CDR3 has 13 amino acids. The CDR3 region has the DNA TGTGCCAGCAGCTTAATCGGTGGAGGCGAGCAGTACTTC. It yields the protein CASSLIGGGEQYF. Based on the CDR3 plus reference TRBV7-8 and TRBJ2-7, the full variable domain is GAGVSQSPRYKVAKRGQDVALRCDPISGHVSLFWYQQALGQGPEFLTYFQNEAQLDKSGLPSDRFFAERPEGSVSTLKIQRTQQEDSAVYLCASSLIGGGEQYFGPGTRLTVT.

The genes are TRBV7-2 and TRBJ1-6; D gene unclear. Trimming took off 6 bases at V and 1 base at J, with 22 bases between the two ends. The CDR3 contains 19 residues. CDR1 and CDR2 from the germline V gene are SGHTA and FQGNSA. Here the CDR3 DNA reads TGTGCCAGCAGTCTTAGCCAGAGTGCCTCATCTTCCTATAATTCACCCCTCCACTTT. This gives the protein CASSLSQSASSSYNSPLHF. The whole variable domain, remainder taken from reference TRBV7-2 and TRBJ1-6, is GAGVSQSPSNKVTEKGKDVELRCDPISGHTALYWYRQSLGQGLEFLIYFQGNSAPDKSGLPSDRFSAERTGGSVSTLTIQRTQQEDSAVYLCASSLSQSASSSYNSPLHFGNGTRLTVT.

This chain connects TRBV5-1 to TRBJ1-1, with 9 nucleotides matching TRBD1. The CDR3 totals 15 residues. V lost 1 base and J lost 4; bases outside the gene matches: 5. Per the germline V gene, CDR1 is SGHRS and CDR2 is YFSETQ. As DNA, the CDR3 is TGCGCCAGCAGCTTGACAGGGGGCGCGTCCACTGAAGCTTTCTTT. Translating gives CASSLTGGASTEAFF.

This sequence joins TRBV4-1 and TRBJ2-7, with 7 bases matching TRBD1. The trim removed 5 bases at V and 3 bases at J, leaving 13 bases unmatched. The CDR3 runs to 16 residues. CDR1 is MGHRA and CDR2 is YSYEKL in the germline V gene. The CDR3 DNA sequence: TGCGCCAGCAGCTCTCGGACAGGCGGCGGCTACTACGAGCAGTACTTC. It specifies CASSSRTGGGYYEQYF.

The gene calls are TRBV2 and TRBJ2-3, with 9 bases fitting TRBD1. CDR3 length equals 14 residues. The V gene end was trimmed by 5 bases and the J gene end by 4 bases; junction bases not matched to a gene: 4. Germline V gene data show CDR1 as SNHLY and CDR2 as FYNNEI. The CDR3 DNA is TGTGCCAGCAGTACGGACAGGGGCTCAGATACGCAGTATTTT. Translating it yields CASSTDRGSDTQYF.

The V gene is TRBV5-6, the J gene TRBJ2-7; a weak D match, TRBD1 (5 bases). The V gene's germline CDR1 is SGHDT and CDR2 YYEEEE. This CDR3 is built from 13 residues. V lost 0 bases, J lost 3 bases, and 7 bases lay in between. The DNA of the CDR3 is TGTGCCAGCAGCTTGGGACAGAGCTACGAGCAGTACTTC. Translated, it gives CASSLGQSYEQYF.

The J gene is TRBJ2-1, the V gene TRBV30, with 10 bases lining up with TRBD1. The V and J ends lost 3 bases and 0 bases, in that order; junction bases with no gene match: 14. CDR1 GTSNPN and CDR2 SVGIG come from the germline V gene (reference sequence). The CDR3 contains 19 residues. The CDR3 DNA reads as TGTGCCTGGAGGCAGAAGGGACAGGGGAAGGGTAACTCCTACAATGAGCAGTTCTTC. Translated: CAWRQKGQGKGNSYNEQFF.

The chain uses TRBV30 and TRBJ1-2; TRBD1 might be the D (6 bases). The CDR3 is 13 residues long. V lost 4 bases, J lost 2 bases, and 11 bases lay in between. CDR1 GTSNPN and CDR2 SVGIG come from the germline V gene (reference sequence). The CDR3 is CAWIDRLNYGYTF. For the CDR3, the DNA is TGTGCCTGGATTGACAGGCTAAACTATGGCTACACCTTC. Drawing the rest from reference TRBV30 and TRBJ1-2, the complete variable domain is SQTIHQWPATLVQPVGSPLSLECTVEGTSNPNLYWYRQAAGRGLQLLFYSVGIGQISSEVPQNLSASRPQDRQFILSSKKLLLSDSGFYLCAWIDRLNYGYTFGSGTRLTVV.

V is TRBV19 and J is TRBJ1-4; TRBD1 matches at 8 bases. The CDR3 consists of 18 residues. The germline gives CDR1 LNHDA, CDR2 SQIVND (reference sequence). V lost 5 bases to trimming and J lost 8 bases; unmatched junction nucleotides: 19. CDR3 nucleotide sequence: TGTGCCAGTAGTCTCTGGGCCAGGGGGCGAGGGACAGGCGAAAAACTGTTTTTT. Protein sequence: CASSLWARGRGTGEKLFF.

J is TRBJ1-2 and V is TRBV6-5; D not certain. The germline V and J ends were trimmed by 5 bases and 7 bases, with 14 bases remaining between them. Germline-derived CDR1 and CDR2 are MNHEY and SVGAGI. This CDR3 has 13 amino acids. CDR3 nucleotide sequence: TGTGCCAGCAGTGATGGCCCGGGTAGTGGCTACACCTTC. It codes for CASSDGPGSGYTF.

The rearrangement joins TRBV27 to TRBJ2-3; D is undetermined. With 2 bases removed from V and 3 bases from J, the gap between germline ends came to 12 bases. The CDR3 sequence is 15 residues long. Germline V gene lookup returns CDR1 MNHEY and CDR2 SMNVEV (reference sequence). The CDR3 DNA reads TGTGCCAGCAGTTTAGCGGCAAGAGGAACAGATACGCAGTATTTT. Protein: CASSLAARGTDTQYF.

The genes are TRBV19 and TRBJ1-5; TRBD1 aligns across 7 bases. With 4 bases clipped from V and 3 bases from J, the junction kept 6 bases outside the gene matches. Germline assignment: CDR1 LNHDA and CDR2 SQIVND (reference sequence). The CDR3 runs to 15 residues. Here the CDR3 DNA reads TGTGCCAGTAGTACCCTCGACAGGGTCAATCAGCCCCAGCATTTT. It codes for CASSTLDRVNQPQHF.

The rearrangement uses TRBV6-6 and TRBJ1-2; TRBD1 might be the D (6 bases). In germline, CDR1 is MNHNY, CDR2 SVGAGI (reference sequence). This CDR3 spans 13 amino acids. Trimming removed 7 bases from V and 1 base from J, with 10 bases in between. CDR3 sequence reads: CASNRDNNYGYTF. The CDR3 DNA sequence: TGTGCCAGCAATCGGGACAATAACTATGGCTACACCTTC.

To note about this clone: The identical CDR3 is also encoded by other nucleotide sequences in the sample. V is TRBV6-1 and J is TRBJ2-6; 10 nucleotides align to TRBD1. This CDR3 is built from 15 residues. Trimming at V came to 11 bases and at J to 1 base, leaving 5 bases not matched to a gene. CDR1 is MNHNS and CDR2 is SASEGT in the germline V gene. The CDR3 DNA is TGTGCCTCCCGGACAGGGGGGTCTGGGGCCAACGTCCTGACTTTC. Protein: CASRTGGSGANVLTF.

The chain has TRBV18 and TRBJ1-1, with D unclear. Germline V lookup: CDR1 KGHSH, CDR2 LQKENI. This CDR3 spans 13 amino acids. With 3 bases removed from V and 8 bases from J, the gap between germline ends came to 13 bases. The CDR3 spells CASSPIQGGEAFF. The CDR3 nucleotides are TGTGCCAGCTCACCCATTCAAGGCGGAGAAGCTTTCTTT.

V is TRBV23-1 and J is TRBJ2-1; tentatively, D is TRBD1 (5 bases). TRBV23-1 carries the ORF label, with uncertain function. Deletions cut 2 bases from V and 0 bases from J, with 17 bases between. This CDR3 has 18 amino acids. CDR3 sequence (DNA): TGCGCCAGCAGTCAAACCAGGGAATGGAGAAGCTCCTACAATGAGCAGTTCTTC. It codes for CASSQTREWRSSYNEQFF.

The J gene is TRBJ1-3, the V gene TRBV7-2; the D gene is possibly TRBD1 (5 bases). V lost 2 bases, J lost 3 bases, and 8 bases lay in between. The CDR3 covers 14 residues. Germline CDR1 SGHTA, CDR2 FQGNSA. CDR3 protein: CASSLQGGGNTIYF. For the CDR3, the DNA is TGTGCCAGCAGCTTACAGGGAGGTGGAAACACCATATATTTT.